These 30 T cell receptor beta chains came from one sample sequenced in a study of blood T cell repertoires in COVID-19. Libraries were prepared by immunoSEQ multiplex PCR; TCRdb keeps only in-frame clonotypes and omits some of them. Of more than 80,000 clones in the sample, 70% to 80% were seen once. What was sequenced was peripheral blood. These receptors were obtained from a human donor with acute or convalescent COVID-19. The donor label of this sample is uncertain.

The chain couples TRBV19 to TRBJ2-7; a weak D match, TRBD2 (5 bases). There are 15 residues in the CDR3. Germline CDR1 LNHDA, CDR2 SQIVND (reference sequence). V was shortened by 3 bases and J by 2 bases, with 14 bases between the two germline ends. The CDR3, as DNA: TGTGCCAGTAGTATTGTGGCGGAACTAGCCTACGAGCAGTACTTC. Amino acids: CASSIVAELAYEQYF.

In its sample, this clone was seen a few times. The chain recombines TRBV29-1 with TRBJ2-7, with 10 bases aligning to TRBD1. Germline V gene sequence: CDR1 SQVTM, CDR2 ANQGSEA. The length of the CDR3 is 14 residues. J was trimmed by 2 bases and V by 3 bases; bases with no gene match: 4. The chain's CDR3 is CSVDDRGPPYEQYF. CDR3 nucleotides: TGCAGCGTTGATGACAGGGGGCCCCCCTACGAGCAGTACTTC.

The chain uses TRBV3-1 (or the pseudogene TRBV3-2) and TRBJ1-5; D is unresolved. The CDR3 sequence is 13 residues long. V was cut by 1 base and J by 6 bases, with 7 bases left in between. Germline assignment: CDR1 LGHDT and CDR2 YNNKEL (reference sequence). DNA for the CDR3: TGTGCCAGCAGCCAAGGTCCCGGTCAGCCCCAGCATTTT. Protein product: CASSQGPGQPQHF.

This clone was detected a few times. The genes are TRBV3-1 (or the pseudogene TRBV3-2) and TRBJ2-5, with TRBD2 identical over 15 bases. The ends lost 4 bases at V and 5 bases at J; junction bases unmatched: 5. There are 16 residues in the CDR3. Germline-derived CDR1 and CDR2 are LGHDT and YNNKEL (reference sequence). Written as DNA, the CDR3 is TGTGCCAGCAGCCTTGGACTAGCGGGGGGGCAGGAGACCCAGTACTTC. Its protein product is CASSLGLAGGQETQYF.

The chain couples TRBV27 to TRBJ2-3; 9 bases map to TRBD2. The V gene's germline CDR1 is MNHEY and CDR2 SMNVEV (reference sequence). Trimming at V came to 6 bases and at J to 1 base, leaving 2 bases not matched to a gene. The CDR3 sequence is 14 residues long. The CDR3 DNA reads as TGTGCCAGCAGATGGACTAGCGGCACAGATACGCAGTATTTT. Its translation is CASRWTSGTDTQYF.

The V and J genes are TRBV27 and TRBJ2-1; D gene ambiguous. Per germline, CDR1 MNHEY and CDR2 SMNVEV (reference sequence). Trimming took 2 bases from V and 5 from J, leaving 4 bases between them. The CDR3 contains 12 residues. Here the CDR3 reads CASSLRDNEQFF. The CDR3 nucleotides are TGTGCCAGCAGTTTACGAGACAATGAGCAGTTCTTC.

The chain has TRBV7-8 and TRBJ1-1, with 8 bases identical to TRBD1. CDR3 length equals 13 residues. Trimming took 4 bases from V and 2 from J; bases not matched to a gene: 0. Per germline, CDR1 SGHVS and CDR2 FQNEAQ. The CDR3 loop reads CASSSGGNTEAFF. CDR3 bases: TGTGCCAGCAGCTCAGGGGGCAACACTGAAGCTTTCTTT.

This clone occurred many times. The chain uses TRBV2 and TRBJ2-3; D is perhaps TRBD2 (5 bases). V lost 6 bases, J lost 1 base, and 8 bases lay in between. CDR1 is SNHLY, CDR2 FYNNEI, per germline. The CDR3 extends over 13 amino acids. The CDR3 DNA reads TGTGCCAGCAGCGGGGTCCGCACAGATACGCAGTATTTT. Protein: CASSGVRTDTQYF.

CDR3 loop: CASSVGGSVTGELFF. CDR3 nucleotide sequence: TGTGCCAGCAGCGTAGGTGGTAGCGTTACCGGGGAGCTGTTTTTT. V and J are TRBV9 and TRBJ2-2, with a tentative D call TRBD2 (5 bases). The V gene's germline CDR1 is SGDLS and CDR2 YYNGEE. Trimming cost V 0 bases and J 5 bases, with 11 bases left between them. The CDR3 is 15 amino acids.

This clone came up once. The chain is built from TRBV6-5 and TRBJ1-6; TRBD1 matches 9 bases. CDR1 and CDR2 (germline): MNHEY, SVGAGI. J lost 13 bases, V lost 0 bases, and 10 bases had no gene match. The CDR3 consists of 16 residues. Written as DNA, the CDR3 is TGTGCCAGCAGTTACTCGCGGGGGACAGGGTCCTTCCCCCTCCACTTT. The encoded protein is CASSYSRGTGSFPLHF.

The V call is TRBV5-8, the J call TRBJ2-7; 9 positions agree with TRBD1. The V and J ends lost 7 bases and 4 bases, in that order; junction bases with no gene match: 12. Germline CDR1 SGHTS, CDR2 YDEGEE. The CDR3 is 15 residues long. Here the CDR3 reads CASATGTGNWYEQYV. CDR3 nucleotides: TGTGCCAGCGCAACCGGGACAGGGAATTGGTACGAGCAGTACGTC.

This clone has just one count. The rearrangement joins TRBV5-4 to TRBJ1-2; D call uncertain. V was clipped by 0 bases and J by 8 bases, with 14 bases between them. The CDR3 loop spans 14 amino acids. CDR1 and CDR2 (germline): SGHNT, YYREEE (reference sequence). CDR3 protein: CASSLAGQRGGYTF. CDR3 coding DNA: TGTGCCAGCAGCTTGGCCGGGCAGCGCGGGGGCTACACCTTC.

This rearrangement joins TRBV28 to TRBJ1-6, with 8 bases aligning to TRBD1. The CDR3 sequence is 13 residues long. CDR1 is MDHEN and CDR2 is SYDVKM in the germline V gene. The V segment lost 5 bases and the J segment 9 bases; nucleotides outside the gene matches: 3. The CDR3 sequence: CASSPGGTSPLHF. DNA of the CDR3: TGTGCCAGCAGTCCAGGGGGCACTTCACCCCTCCACTTT.

The rearrangement uses TRBV12-5 and TRBJ2-3; D gene ambiguous. CDR3 length: 14 amino acids. Germline V gene data show CDR1 as LGHNT and CDR2 as FRNRAP. V dropped 4 bases and J dropped 0 bases, with 8 bases sitting between them. CDR3 residues: CASGWRESTDTQYF. The DNA of the CDR3 is TGTGCTAGTGGTTGGAGAGAAAGCACAGATACGCAGTATTTT.

The chain couples TRBV7-3 to TRBJ1-1; D possibly corresponds to TRBD1 (5 bases). Per the germline V gene, CDR1 is SGHTA and CDR2 is FQGTGA. The V gene lost 2 bases and the J gene lost 7 bases, with 11 bases spanning the gap. The CDR3 has 13 amino acids. DNA of the CDR3: TGTGCCAGCAGCTTAGGGGCAGGGCGTGAAGCTTTCTTT. It encodes CASSLGAGREAFF.

The genes are TRBV7-6 and TRBJ2-1, with 8 bases lining up with TRBD1. The CDR3 spans 16 residues. V lost 5 bases to trimming and J lost 8 bases; unmatched junction nucleotides: 14. Germline V CDR1 and CDR2: SGHVS, FNYEAQ. CDR3 protein: CASSPRVQGGSDEQFF. DNA of the CDR3: TGTGCCAGCAGCCCGCGAGTACAGGGGGGTTCCGATGAGCAGTTCTTC.

The genes are TRBV21-1 and TRBJ1-6; the table's D gene call, TRBD1, was not cross checked with the DNA. TRBV21-1 has pseudogene status. CDR3 length: 14 residues. The CDR3 is CASSLDRGLSPLHF. The CDR3 DNA reads TGTGCCAGCAGTCTGGACAGGGGGCTTTCACCCCTCCACTTT.

The gene calls are TRBV6-4 and TRBJ2-3; TRBD1 aligns across 9 bases. CDR1 and CDR2 from the germline V gene are MRHNA and SNTAGT. The V gene end was trimmed by 0 bases and the J gene end by 2 bases; junction bases not matched to a gene: 6. The CDR3 covers 17 residues. The CDR3 loop is CASSDSVTGGTTDTQYF. The CDR3 DNA reads as TGTGCCAGCAGTGACTCGGTGACAGGGGGGACCACAGATACGCAGTATTTT.

V and J are TRBV5-1 and TRBJ1-1, with unresolved D. The germline CDR1 and CDR2 sequences are SGHRS and YFSETQ. V was cut by 2 bases and J by 0 bases, with 8 bases left in between. The CDR3 is 14 residues long. The CDR3 is CASSLALMNTEAFF. The CDR3 nucleotides are TGCGCCAGCAGCTTAGCCCTGATGAACACTGAAGCTTTCTTT.

The CDR3 sequence is CASSANRGFTQPQHF. The CDR3 coding sequence is TGTGCCAGCAGTGCGAACAGGGGTTTTACTCAGCCCCAGCATTTT. J is TRBJ1-5 and V is TRBV2; 7 bases map to TRBD1. CDR1 and CDR2 from the germline V gene are SNHLY and FYNNEI. CDR3 size: 15 residues. Trimming at V came to 4 bases and at J to 6 bases, leaving 9 bases not matched to a gene.

The genes are TRBV11-2 and TRBJ1-6; a possible D gene is TRBD1 (6 bases). The CDR3 has 12 amino acids. Germline values: CDR1 SGHAT, CDR2 FQNNGV. The V end was cut by 6 bases, the J end by 11 bases, with 11 bases between. The CDR3 here is CASSSGVAPLHF. The CDR3 nucleotides read TGTGCCAGCAGTTCAGGGGTGGCACCCCTCCACTTT.

This rearrangement joins TRBV9 to TRBJ2-3, with D possibly matching TRBD2 (7 bases). Trimming took off 3 bases at V and 6 bases at J, with 26 bases between the two ends. This CDR3 is built from 18 residues. CDR1 and CDR2 from the germline V gene are SGDLS and YYNGEE. CDR3 amino acids: CASSAHPGGRGGQDTQYF. As DNA, the CDR3 is TGTGCCAGCAGCGCCCACCCCGGGGGGCGGGGAGGCCAGGATACGCAGTATTTT.

The rearrangement links TRBV19 to TRBJ1-5; 9 bases are shared with TRBD1. This CDR3 comprises 15 residues. Germline V gene lookup returns CDR1 LNHDA and CDR2 SQIVND (reference sequence). Trimming removed 7 bases from V and 5 bases from J; junction bases left unmatched: 9. The CDR3 sequence: CASKGQGPRDQPQHF. The CDR3 DNA sequence: TGTGCCAGTAAAGGACAGGGGCCTAGGGATCAGCCCCAGCATTTT.

The chain couples TRBV19 to TRBJ1-1; perhaps TRBD1 as D (6 bases). This CDR3 is built from 16 residues. V dropped 4 bases and J dropped 4 bases, with 19 bases sitting between them. Germline values: CDR1 LNHDA, CDR2 SQIVND (reference sequence). DNA of the CDR3: TGTGCCAGTAGTACGGCGGGGGAGGGGGTGAGCACTGAAGCTTTCTTT. Translated: CASSTAGEGVSTEAFF.

The rearrangement links TRBV3-1 (or the pseudogene TRBV3-2) to TRBJ1-3; TRBD1 is a possible D gene (5 bases). The V gene lost 4 bases and the J gene lost 0 bases, with 10 bases spanning the gap. The CDR3 is made up of 15 amino acids. Per the germline V gene, CDR1 is LGHDT and CDR2 is YNNKEL (reference sequence). The CDR3 region is CASSRGTFSGNTIYF. CDR3 sequence (DNA): TGTGCCAGCAGCCGCGGGACCTTCTCTGGAAACACCATATATTTT.

This clone was observed once. The V gene is TRBV7-3, the J gene TRBJ1-1, with 7 nucleotides matching TRBD1. The CDR3 runs 14 residues. CDR1 is SGHTA, CDR2 FQGTGA, per germline. The V segment lost 6 bases and the J segment 4 bases; nucleotides outside the gene matches: 8. CDR3 sequence reads: CASSSTGTVTEAFF. The CDR3 DNA is TGTGCCAGCAGTTCGACCGGGACAGTCACTGAAGCTTTCTTT.

The V and J genes are TRBV6-5 and TRBJ2-7, with 9 positions matching TRBD1. With 7 bases clipped from V and 0 bases from J, the junction kept 4 bases outside the gene matches. Germline V lookup: CDR1 MNHEY, CDR2 SVGAGI. This CDR3 has 14 residues. DNA for the CDR3: TGTGCCAGCAAATTGGGACAGGGCTCCTACGAGCAGTACGTC. Translated, it gives CASKLGQGSYEQYV.

V gene TRBV9 combines with J gene TRBJ1-2; D uncertain. CDR1 is SGDLS, CDR2 YYNGEE, per germline. V was cut by 1 base and J by 2 bases, with 6 bases left in between. This CDR3 spans 13 amino acids. CDR3 coding DNA: TGTGCCAGCAGCGTAATGAGCAACTATGGCTACACCTTC. It is translated as CASSVMSNYGYTF. The entire variable domain, with the rest obtained from reference TRBV9 and TRBJ1-2, is as follows: DSGVTQTPKHLITATGQRVTLRCSPRSGDLSVYWYQQSLDQGLQFLIQYYNGEERAKGNILERFSAQQFPDLHSELNLSSLELGDSALYFCASSVMSNYGYTFGSGTRLTVV.

There are a few counts of this clone. The chain links TRBV6-5 to TRBJ1-1; D may be TRBD1 (6 bases). V was pared by 7 bases and J by 3 bases, with 15 bases between. The germline CDR1 and CDR2 sequences are MNHEY and SVGAGI. The CDR3 totals 14 residues. CDR3 protein: CASMTGWLDTEAFF. DNA of the CDR3: TGTGCCAGCATGACAGGCTGGCTGGACACTGAAGCTTTCTTT.

The chain has TRBV4-2 and TRBJ1-3, with no clear D. The CDR3 is made up of 15 amino acids. The germline V and J ends were trimmed by 0 bases and 3 bases, with 9 bases remaining between them. Per the germline V gene, CDR1 is LGHNA and CDR2 is YNFKEQ. CDR3 in DNA: TGTGCCAGCAGCCAAGATTTGGGCCGTGGAAACACCATATATTTT. It encodes CASSQDLGRGNTIYF.